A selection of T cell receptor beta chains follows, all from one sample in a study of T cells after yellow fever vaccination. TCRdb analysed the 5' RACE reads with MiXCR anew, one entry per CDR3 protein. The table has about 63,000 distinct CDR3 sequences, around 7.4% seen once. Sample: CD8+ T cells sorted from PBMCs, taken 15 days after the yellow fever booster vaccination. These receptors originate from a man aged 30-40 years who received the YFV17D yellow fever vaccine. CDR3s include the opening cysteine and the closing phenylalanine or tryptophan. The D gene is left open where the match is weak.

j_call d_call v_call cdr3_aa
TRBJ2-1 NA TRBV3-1 CASSQEAMGYNEQFF
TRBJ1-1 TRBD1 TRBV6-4 CASNALSFSTGAQNTEAFF
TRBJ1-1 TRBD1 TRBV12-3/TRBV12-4 CASPPRDNRGALKGEAFF
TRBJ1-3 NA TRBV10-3 CAIIWHSGNTIYF
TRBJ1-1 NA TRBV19 CASIYRAEAFF
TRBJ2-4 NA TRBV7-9 CASSLGQGLDIQYF
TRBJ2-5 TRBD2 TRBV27 CASMVVGGEETQYF
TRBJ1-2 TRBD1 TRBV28 CASSPVQGNYGYTF
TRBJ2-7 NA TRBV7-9 CASSSVPSGYYEQYF
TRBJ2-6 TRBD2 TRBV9 CASSVAVSGRSGANVLTF
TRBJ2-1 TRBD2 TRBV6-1 CASSPSGSSYNEQFF
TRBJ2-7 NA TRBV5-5 CASSWLGDNSYEQYF
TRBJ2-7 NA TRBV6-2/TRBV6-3 CASSYGQGPYEQYF
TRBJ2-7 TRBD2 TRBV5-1 CASSLTSGSPYEQYF
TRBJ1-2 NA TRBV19 CASSTQPFENYGYTF
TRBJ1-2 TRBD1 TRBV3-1 CASSQEGGQLNYGYTF
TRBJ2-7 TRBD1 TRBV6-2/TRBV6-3 CASSYDVQGAYEQYF
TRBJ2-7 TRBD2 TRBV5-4 CASSLEGAGDLHYEQYF
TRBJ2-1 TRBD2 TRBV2 CTFSSSPLSSGASYNEQFF
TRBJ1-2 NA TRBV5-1 CASSLGTDSSGYTF
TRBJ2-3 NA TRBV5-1 CASSLLSTDTQYF
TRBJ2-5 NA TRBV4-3 CASSPVVGGREETQYF
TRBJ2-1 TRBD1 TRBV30 CAWSDRGPYNEQFF
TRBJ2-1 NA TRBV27 CASSFYGQNEQFF
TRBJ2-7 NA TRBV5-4 CASSQEAGISYEQYF
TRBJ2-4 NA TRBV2 CASMGWGTKNIQYF
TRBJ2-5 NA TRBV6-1 CASSPGPGKETQYF
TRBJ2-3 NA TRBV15 CATSRGVGTDTQYF
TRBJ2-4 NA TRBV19 CASSIPGWDIQYF
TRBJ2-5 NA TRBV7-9 CASSLARRPQETQYF
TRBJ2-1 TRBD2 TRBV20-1 CSARAGTSGNEQFF
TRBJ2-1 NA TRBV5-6 CASSLPSRVGEQFF
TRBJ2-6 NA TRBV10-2 CASSVWGGLESGANVLTF
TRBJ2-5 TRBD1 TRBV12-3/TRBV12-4 CASAPGTGSETQYF
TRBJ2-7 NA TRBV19 CASSAGATYEQYF
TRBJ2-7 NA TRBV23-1 CASTTGTSPSVGEQYF
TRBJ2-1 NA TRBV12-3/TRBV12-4 CASNTGTPLVNEQFF
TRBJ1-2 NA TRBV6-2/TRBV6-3 CASNRQGQLVYGYTF
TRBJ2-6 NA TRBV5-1 CASSLSDLDVLTF
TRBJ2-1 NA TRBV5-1 CASSSPTSEPSYEQFF
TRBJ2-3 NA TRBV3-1 CASSQDFASSDLDTQYF
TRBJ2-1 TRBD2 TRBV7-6 CASSGNWGNEQFF
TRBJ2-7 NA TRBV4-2 CASSPAGYEQYF
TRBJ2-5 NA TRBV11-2 CASSLGTGYQETQYF
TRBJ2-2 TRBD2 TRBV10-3 CAISEDLAGGTGELFF